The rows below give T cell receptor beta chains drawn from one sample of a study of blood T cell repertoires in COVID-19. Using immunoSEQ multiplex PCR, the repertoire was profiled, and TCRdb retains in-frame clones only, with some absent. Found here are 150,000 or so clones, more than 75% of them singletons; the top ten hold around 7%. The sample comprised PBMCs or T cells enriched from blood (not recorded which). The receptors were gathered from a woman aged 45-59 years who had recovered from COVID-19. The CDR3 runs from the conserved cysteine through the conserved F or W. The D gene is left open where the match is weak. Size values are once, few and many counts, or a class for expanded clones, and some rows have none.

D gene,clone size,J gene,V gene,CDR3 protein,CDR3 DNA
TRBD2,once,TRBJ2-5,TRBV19,CASSTSSGSQKTQYF,TGTGCCAGTAGTACCTCTAGCGGGAGTCAGAAGACCCAGTACTTC
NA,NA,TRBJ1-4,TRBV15,CATQGVTNEKLFF,TGTGCCACCCAAGGGGTGACTAATGAAAAACTGTTTTTT
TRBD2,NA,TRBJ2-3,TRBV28,CASSGREGVTDTQYF,TGTGCCAGCAGTGGCCGGGAGGGGGTCACAGATACGCAGTATTTT
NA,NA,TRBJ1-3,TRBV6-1,CASSGKSQVNSGNTIYF,TGTGCCAGCAGTGGAAAAAGTCAGGTCAACTCTGGAAACACCATATATTTT
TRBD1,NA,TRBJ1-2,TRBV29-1,CSVEGVPTGDNYGYTF,TGCAGCGTTGAAGGAGTCCCGACAGGGGATAACTATGGCTACACCTTC
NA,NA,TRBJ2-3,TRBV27,CASSLQLDSTDTQYF,TGTGCCAGCAGTTTACAGCTAGATAGCACAGATACGCAGTATTTT
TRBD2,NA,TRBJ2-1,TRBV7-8,CASSFASGRVEQFF,TGTGCCAGCAGCTTCGCTAGCGGGAGGGTTGAGCAGTTCTTC
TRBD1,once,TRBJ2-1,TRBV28,CASGDRGRYNEQFF,TGTGCCAGTGGGGACAGGGGAAGGTACAATGAGCAGTTCTTC
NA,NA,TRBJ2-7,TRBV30,CAWSNLNSYEQYF,TGTGCCTGGAGTAATCTTAACTCCTACGAGCAGTACTTC
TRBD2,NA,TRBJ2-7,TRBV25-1,CASSDQGGTYEQYF,TGTGCCAGCAGTGATCAGGGAGGGACCTACGAGCAGTACTTC
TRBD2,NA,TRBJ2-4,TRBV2,CASNSGKGNIQYF,TGTGCCAGCAACAGCGGGAAGGGGAACATTCAGTACTTC
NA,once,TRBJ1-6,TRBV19,CASSIRMILGQGGSPLHF,TGTGCCAGTAGTATTCGGATGATATTGGGGCAGGGCGGTTCACCCCTCCACTTT
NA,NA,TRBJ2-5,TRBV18,CASSEYQETQYF,TGTGCCAGCTCAGAGTACCAAGAGACCCAGTACTTC
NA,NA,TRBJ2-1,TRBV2,CASRPNGIYNEQFF,TGTGCCAGCAGGCCAAACGGGATATACAATGAGCAGTTCTTC
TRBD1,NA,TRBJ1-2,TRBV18,CASSPRTGDYGYTF,TGTGCCAGCTCACCACGCACAGGGGATTATGGCTACACCTTC
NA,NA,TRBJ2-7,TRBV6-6,CASSYSTGRGSYEQYF,TGTGCCAGCAGTTACTCTACCGGGCGGGGCTCCTACGAGCAGTACTTC
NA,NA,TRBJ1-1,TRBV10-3,CAISDLSWNTEAFF,TGTGCCATCAGTGATCTGAGTTGGAACACTGAAGCTTTCTTT
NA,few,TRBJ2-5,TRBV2,CASRGGRIQETQYF,TGTGCCAGCAGAGGGGGACGTATCCAAGAGACCCAGTACTTC
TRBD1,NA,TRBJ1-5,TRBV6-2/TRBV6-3,CASSYPRTGASQPQHF,TGTGCCAGCAGTTACCCCCGGACAGGGGCTAGTCAGCCCCAGCATTTT
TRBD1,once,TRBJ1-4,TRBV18,CASSTWTGATNEKLFF,TGTGCCAGCTCAACGTGGACAGGGGCAACTAATGAAAAACTGTTTTTT
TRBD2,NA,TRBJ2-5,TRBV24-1,CATSAGSGSRETQYF,TGTGCCACCAGTGCCGGTAGCGGGAGTAGGGAGACCCAGTACTTC
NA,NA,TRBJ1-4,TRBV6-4,CASSDQDSSQEKLFF,TGTGCCAGCAGTGATCAGGACAGCTCCCAGGAAAAACTGTTTTTT
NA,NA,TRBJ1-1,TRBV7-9,CASSTATRHLTEAFF,TGTGCCAGCAGCACCGCAACCCGACACCTCACTGAAGCTTTCTTT
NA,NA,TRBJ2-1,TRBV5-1,CASSSARNEQFF,TGCGCCAGCAGCTCAGCGAGGAATGAGCAGTTCTTC